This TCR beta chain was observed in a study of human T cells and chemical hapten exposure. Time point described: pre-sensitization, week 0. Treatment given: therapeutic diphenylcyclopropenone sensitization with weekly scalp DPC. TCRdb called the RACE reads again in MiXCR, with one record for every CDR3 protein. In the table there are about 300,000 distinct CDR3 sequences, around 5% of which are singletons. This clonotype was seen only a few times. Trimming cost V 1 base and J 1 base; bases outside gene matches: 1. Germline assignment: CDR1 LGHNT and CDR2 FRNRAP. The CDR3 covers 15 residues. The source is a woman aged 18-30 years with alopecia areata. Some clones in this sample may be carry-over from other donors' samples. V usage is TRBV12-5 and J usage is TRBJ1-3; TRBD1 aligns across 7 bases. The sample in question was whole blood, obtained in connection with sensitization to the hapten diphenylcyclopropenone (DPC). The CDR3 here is CASGLATGSGNTIYF. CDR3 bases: TGTGCTAGTGGTTTGGCGACAGGGTCTGGAAACACCATATATTTT.